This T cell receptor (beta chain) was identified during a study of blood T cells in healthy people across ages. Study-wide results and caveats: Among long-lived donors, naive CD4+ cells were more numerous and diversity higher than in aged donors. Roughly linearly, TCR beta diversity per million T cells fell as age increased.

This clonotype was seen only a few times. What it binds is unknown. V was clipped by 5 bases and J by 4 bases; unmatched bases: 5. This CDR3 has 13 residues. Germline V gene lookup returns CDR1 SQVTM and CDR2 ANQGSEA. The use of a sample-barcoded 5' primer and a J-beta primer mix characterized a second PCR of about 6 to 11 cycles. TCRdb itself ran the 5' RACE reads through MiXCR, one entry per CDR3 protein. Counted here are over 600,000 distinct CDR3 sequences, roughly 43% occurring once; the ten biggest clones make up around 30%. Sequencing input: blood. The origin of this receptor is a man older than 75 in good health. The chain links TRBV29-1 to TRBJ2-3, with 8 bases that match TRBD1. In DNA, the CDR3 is TGCAGCGTTTCAGGGGGCCAGGCAGATACGCAGTATTTT. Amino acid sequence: CSVSGGQADTQYF.